These 22 T cell receptor beta chains came from one sample sequenced in a study of blood T cell repertoires in COVID-19. Using immunoSEQ multiplex PCR, the repertoire was profiled, and TCRdb retains in-frame clones only, with some absent. This table has about 330,000 clones, roughly 85% appearing once. The sample was PBMCs or T cells enriched from blood (not recorded which). These receptors were obtained from a woman in her 30s who had recovered from COVID-19.

The chain combines TRBV5-5 with TRBJ1-1; D is ambiguous. CDR3 size: 13 residues. Germline CDR1 reads SGHKS; CDR2 reads YYEKEE (reference sequence). V lost 1 base, J lost 6 bases, and 10 bases lay in between. The DNA for the CDR3 is TGTGCCAGCAGCTTGCCCGGGGTCGCTGAAGCTTTCTTT. Protein product: CASSLPGVAEAFF.

This clone was seen a handful of times. The chain uses TRBV5-3 and TRBJ1-2; unclear D gene. TRBV5-3 carries the ORF label, with uncertain function. The CDR3 contains 13 residues. V dropped 0 bases and J dropped 12 bases, with 15 bases sitting between them. CDR3 sequence reads: CARSLGGRTENTF. For the CDR3, the DNA is TGTGCCAGAAGCTTGGGCGGTAGAACGGAAAACACCTTC.

This chain joins TRBV7-8 and TRBJ2-1; 7 bases map to TRBD2. After removal of 1 base from V and 7 bases from J, the junction contained 7 bases not matched to a gene. This CDR3 has 15 residues. Germline CDR1 and CDR2: SGHVS and FQNEAQ. The CDR3 loop reads CASSLGASGGNEQFF. The CDR3 nucleotides are TGTGCCAGCAGCTTAGGTGCTAGCGGCGGAAATGAGCAGTTCTTC. Drawing the rest from reference TRBV7-8 and TRBJ2-1, the complete variable domain is GAGVSQSPRYKVAKRGQDVALRCDPISGHVSLFWYQQALGQGPEFLTYFQNEAQLDKSGLPSDRFFAERPEGSVSTLKIQRTQQEDSAVYLCASSLGASGGNEQFFGPGTRLTVL.

Only one count was recorded for this clone. The rearrangement joins TRBV5-1 to TRBJ2-1; possibly TRBD2 for D (5 bases). Trimming stripped 4 bases from V and 3 bases from J, with 11 bases between. The CDR3 loop spans 14 amino acids. Germline V lookup: CDR1 SGHRS, CDR2 YFSETQ. The CDR3 sequence is CASSTRPDYNEQFF. The CDR3, as DNA: TGCGCCAGCAGCACTAGGCCAGACTACAATGAGCAGTTCTTC.

In DNA, the CDR3 is TGTGCCAGCAGCCAAGATTGGTGGGGCAGGAGTGGGACTGAAGCTTTCTTT. Translating it yields CASSQDWWGRSGTEAFF. The chain links TRBV3-1 (or the pseudogene TRBV3-2) to TRBJ1-1; possibly TRBD1 for D (5 bases). The V end lost 0 bases, the J end lost 5 bases, and 19 bases lay between the germline ends. The V gene's germline CDR1 is LGHDT and CDR2 YNNKEL (reference sequence). CDR3 length equals 17 residues.

V gene TRBV2 combines with J gene TRBJ1-4; D is ambiguous. Trimming pared 7 bases from V and 0 bases from J, leaving 18 bases between. The CDR3 length is 17 residues. Germline CDR1 reads SNHLY; CDR2 reads FYNNEI. CDR3 protein: CASTERAPFATNEKLFF. The CDR3 nucleotides read TGTGCCAGCACCGAGAGGGCCCCGTTTGCAACTAATGAAAAACTGTTTTTT.

This clone was found once. Here the CDR3 DNA reads TGTGCCATCAGCCTGGACAGGGGGGTGAACTATGGCTACACCTTC. Translating gives CAISLDRGVNYGYTF. This rearrangement joins TRBV10-3 to TRBJ1-2, with TRBD1 identical over 10 bases. From germline, CDR1 is ENHRY and CDR2 SYGVKD. The CDR3 covers 15 residues. V lost 6 bases to trimming and J lost 2 bases; unmatched junction nucleotides: 6.

The rearrangement joins TRBV7-2 to TRBJ1-4, with TRBD1 as a possible D gene (6 bases). The V end lost 5 bases, the J end lost 3 bases, and 13 bases lay between the germline ends. Germline V CDR1 and CDR2: SGHTA, FQGNSA. There are 15 residues in the CDR3. The CDR3 loop reads CASSKRQAPNEKLFF. CDR3 DNA: TGTGCCAGCAGCAAGAGACAGGCTCCTAATGAAAAACTGTTTTTT.

This clone was counted only a few times. The chain carries TRBV5-4 and TRBJ1-5; the D gene is possibly TRBD1 (5 bases). The ends were cut back, 4 bases at V and 4 bases at J, with 12 bases in the middle. Germline V gives CDR1 SGHNT, CDR2 YYREEE (reference sequence). This CDR3 region has 14 residues. CDR3 in DNA: TGTGCCAGCAGCACCGCGGGGGGAAATCAGCCCCAGCATTTT. Translating gives CASSTAGGNQPQHF.

Turning to this clone: The sample carries other DNA sequences with the same CDR3. V is TRBV30 and J is TRBJ2-7, with D unresolved. Trimming pared 0 bases from V and 3 bases from J, leaving 6 bases between. The CDR3 is made up of 12 amino acids. The germline V gene encodes CDR1 GTSNPN and CDR2 SVGIG (reference sequence). This chain's CDR3 is CAWSVGGYEQYF. The CDR3 region has the DNA TGTGCCTGGAGTGTAGGCGGCTACGAGCAGTACTTC.

V and J are TRBV7-2 and TRBJ1-3; 7 bases fit TRBD1. Looked up from germline, CDR1 is SGHTA and CDR2 is FQGNSA. The CDR3 spans 18 residues. Germline trimming cut 0 bases from V and 1 base from J; bases unmatched to any gene: 9. The CDR3 protein is CASSLAGQEYPSGNTIYF. The CDR3 nucleotides are TGTGCCAGCAGCTTAGCCGGACAGGAGTACCCTTCTGGAAACACCATATATTTT.

A single count supports this clone. The J gene is TRBJ2-2, the V gene TRBV11-2; 10 bases are shared with TRBD2. From germline, CDR1 is SGHAT and CDR2 FQNNGV. With 6 bases clipped from V and 6 bases from J, the junction kept 7 bases outside the gene matches. The CDR3 has 15 amino acids. CDR3 in amino acids: CASSQSGGAPGELFF. The CDR3, as DNA: TGTGCCAGCAGTCAAAGCGGGGGGGCACCCGGGGAGCTGTTTTTT.

This chain joins TRBV7-2 and TRBJ1-6; tentatively, D is TRBD1 (6 bases). The CDR3 loop spans 15 amino acids. Trimming stripped 5 bases from V and 4 bases from J, with 12 bases between. Per germline, CDR1 SGHTA and CDR2 FQGNSA. CDR3 DNA: TGTGCCAGCAGCCCGACCGACAGGTATAATTCACCCCTCCACTTT. Amino acid sequence: CASSPTDRYNSPLHF.

This sequence joins TRBV27 and TRBJ2-1, with 7 bases aligning to TRBD1. V was pared by 5 bases and J by 2 bases, with 9 bases of the junction left unmatched. CDR1 and CDR2 (germline): MNHEY, SMNVEV (reference sequence). This CDR3 contains 16 residues. Written as DNA, the CDR3 is TGTGCCAGCAGTGTATTGCGGACAGGACCCTACAATGAGCAGTTCTTC. It specifies CASSVLRTGPYNEQFF.

This clone was detected only a few times. The chain employs TRBV19 and TRBJ2-7; TRBD1 agrees at 8 bases. CDR1 and CDR2 (germline): LNHDA, SQIVND (reference sequence). V lost 3 bases to trimming and J lost 5 bases; unmatched junction nucleotides: 6. This CDR3 contains 14 residues. The CDR3 is CASSMQGANDEQYF. The CDR3 coding sequence is TGTGCCAGTAGTATGCAGGGGGCCAACGACGAGCAGTACTTC.

The rearrangement links TRBV12-3 or TRBV12-4 to TRBJ1-1; D is ambiguous. Trimming stripped 5 bases from V and 7 bases from J, with 11 bases between. This CDR3 has 12 residues. The CDR3 region has the DNA TGTGCCAGCAGTCCACAGAGCTTTGAAGCTTTCTTT. It specifies CASSPQSFEAFF.

The chain couples TRBV25-1 to TRBJ1-6, with 8 bases identical to TRBD1. With 2 bases clipped from V and 6 bases from J, the junction kept 3 bases outside the gene matches. The CDR3 loop spans 15 amino acids. CDR1 and CDR2 (germline): MGHDK, SYGVNS. This CDR3 is CASSEPQGANSPLHF. The CDR3 DNA reads TGTGCCAGCAGTGAACCCCAGGGGGCTAATTCACCCCTCCACTTT.

V usage is TRBV3-1 (or the pseudogene TRBV3-2) and J usage is TRBJ1-2; a weak D match, TRBD1 (6 bases). V lost 4 bases and J lost 5, with 11 bases in between. The V gene's germline CDR1 is LGHDT and CDR2 YNNKEL (reference sequence). The CDR3 sequence is 13 residues long. The CDR3 loop is CASSPQGTYGYTF. DNA of the CDR3: TGTGCCAGCAGCCCTCAGGGGACATATGGCTACACCTTC.

This chain links TRBV5-1 with TRBJ1-2; 7 positions agree with TRBD1. CDR1 and CDR2 from the germline V gene are SGHRS and YFSETQ. This CDR3 has 14 amino acids. The V and J ends lost 4 bases and 1 base, in that order; junction bases with no gene match: 4. The CDR3 reads CASSEGADNYGYTF. CDR3 coding DNA: TGCGCCAGCAGCGAGGGGGCGGATAACTATGGCTACACCTTC.

The gene calls are TRBV5-6 and TRBJ2-1, with D tentatively TRBD2 (5 bases). Between the trimmed V and J ends, which lost 4 bases and 4 bases, there was a span of 18 bases. The CDR3 totals 16 residues. The germline gives CDR1 SGHDT, CDR2 YYEEEE. The CDR3 nucleotides read TGTGCCAGCAGCGGTCGGGTAGGGAGAGGATACAATGAGCAGTTCTTC. Protein product: CASSGRVGRGYNEQFF.

The gene calls are TRBV6-1 and TRBJ1-4; 9 positions agree with TRBD1. CDR1 MNHNS and CDR2 SASEGT come from the germline V gene. The junction had 7 bases not matched to a gene; V was cut back by 3 bases and J by 14 bases. The CDR3 consists of 13 residues. The CDR3 nucleotides are TGTGCCAGCAGTGAGGGACAGGGCGGGGTCCTGTTTTTT. Protein sequence: CASSEGQGGVLFF.

The chain joins TRBV2 to TRBJ2-7; 9 nucleotides align to TRBD1. This CDR3 has 14 residues. Germline trimming cut 7 bases from V and 3 bases from J; bases unmatched to any gene: 7. Germline V gene data show CDR1 as SNHLY and CDR2 as FYNNEI. The DNA for the CDR3 is TGTGCCAGCACCAACAGGGGGCAAGACTACGAGCAGTACTTC. Amino acid sequence: CASTNRGQDYEQYF.